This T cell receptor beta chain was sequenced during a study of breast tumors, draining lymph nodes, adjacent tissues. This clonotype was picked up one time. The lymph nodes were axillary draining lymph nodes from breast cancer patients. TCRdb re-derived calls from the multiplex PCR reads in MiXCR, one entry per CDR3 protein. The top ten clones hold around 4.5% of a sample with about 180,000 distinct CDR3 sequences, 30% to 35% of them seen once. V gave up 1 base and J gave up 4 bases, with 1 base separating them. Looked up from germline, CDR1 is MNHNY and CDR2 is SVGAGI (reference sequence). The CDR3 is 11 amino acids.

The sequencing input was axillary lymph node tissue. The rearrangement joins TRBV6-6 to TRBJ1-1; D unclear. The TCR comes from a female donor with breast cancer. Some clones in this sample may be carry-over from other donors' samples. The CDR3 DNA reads TGTGCCAGCAGTTACTTCACTGAAGCTTTCTTT. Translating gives CASSYFTEAFF.